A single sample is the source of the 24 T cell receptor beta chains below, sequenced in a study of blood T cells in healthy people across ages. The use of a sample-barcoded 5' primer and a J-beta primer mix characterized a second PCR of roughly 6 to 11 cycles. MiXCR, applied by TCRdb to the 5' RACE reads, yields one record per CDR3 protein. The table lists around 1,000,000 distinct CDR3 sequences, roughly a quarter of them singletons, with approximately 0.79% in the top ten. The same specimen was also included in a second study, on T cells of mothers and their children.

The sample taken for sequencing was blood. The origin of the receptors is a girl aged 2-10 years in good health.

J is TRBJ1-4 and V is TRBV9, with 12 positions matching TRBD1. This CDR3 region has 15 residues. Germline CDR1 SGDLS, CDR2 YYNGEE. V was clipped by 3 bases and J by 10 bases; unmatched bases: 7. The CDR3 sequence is CASSASGTGGAKLFF. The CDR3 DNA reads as TGTGCCAGCAGCGCGTCCGGGACAGGGGGCGCAAAACTGTTTTTT.

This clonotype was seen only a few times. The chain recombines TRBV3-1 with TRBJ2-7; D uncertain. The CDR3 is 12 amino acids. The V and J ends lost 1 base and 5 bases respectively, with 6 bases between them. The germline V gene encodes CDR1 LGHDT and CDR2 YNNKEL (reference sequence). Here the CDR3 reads CASSQGLDEQYF. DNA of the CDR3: TGTGCCAGCAGCCAAGGGTTAGACGAGCAGTACTTC.

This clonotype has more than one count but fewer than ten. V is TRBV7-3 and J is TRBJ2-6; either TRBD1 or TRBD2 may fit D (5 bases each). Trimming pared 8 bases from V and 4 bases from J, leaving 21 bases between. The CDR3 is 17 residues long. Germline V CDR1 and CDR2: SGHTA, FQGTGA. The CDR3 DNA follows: TGTGCCAGCGCAGGGACCGTTCAACGCCGGGGGGCCAACGTCCTGACTTTC. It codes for CASAGTVQRRGANVLTF.

CDR3 residues: CSGVYETQYF. Written as DNA, the CDR3 is TGCAGCGGGGTGTACGAGACCCAGTACTTC. The chain couples TRBV20-1 to TRBJ2-5; tentatively, D is TRBD2 (5 bases). The length of the CDR3 is 10 residues. Germline V gives CDR1 DFQATT, CDR2 SNEGSKA (reference sequence).

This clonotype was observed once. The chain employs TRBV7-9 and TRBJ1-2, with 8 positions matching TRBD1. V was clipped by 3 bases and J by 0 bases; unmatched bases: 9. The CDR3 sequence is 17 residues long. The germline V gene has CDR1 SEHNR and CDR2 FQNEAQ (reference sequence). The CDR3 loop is CASSFQTGGPPNYGYTF. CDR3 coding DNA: TGTGCCAGCAGCTTTCAAACAGGGGGTCCCCCTAACTATGGCTACACCTTC.

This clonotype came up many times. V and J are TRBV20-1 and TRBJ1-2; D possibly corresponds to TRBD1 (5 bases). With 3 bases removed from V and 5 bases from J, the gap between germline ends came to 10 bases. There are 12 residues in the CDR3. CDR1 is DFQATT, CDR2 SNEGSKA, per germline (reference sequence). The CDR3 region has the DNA TGCAGTGCTAGGGCAGGGCCATATGGCTACACCTTC. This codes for CSARAGPYGYTF.

The CDR3 reads CASSPRDLSGNTIYF. Here the CDR3 DNA reads TGCGCCAGCAGCCCCAGGGACCTCTCTGGAAACACCATATATTTT. The V and J genes are TRBV5-1 and TRBJ1-3; D is perhaps TRBD1 (5 bases). V shed 4 bases and J shed 0 bases, with 11 bases lying between them. The CDR3 runs 15 residues. Germline V gene sequence: CDR1 SGHRS, CDR2 YFSETQ.

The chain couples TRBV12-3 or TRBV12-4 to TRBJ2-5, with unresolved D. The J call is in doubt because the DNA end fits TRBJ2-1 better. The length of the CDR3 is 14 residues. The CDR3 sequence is CASSLAKIANEQFF. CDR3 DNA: TGTGCCAGCAGTTTAGCGAAGATAGCCAATGAGCAGTTCTTC.

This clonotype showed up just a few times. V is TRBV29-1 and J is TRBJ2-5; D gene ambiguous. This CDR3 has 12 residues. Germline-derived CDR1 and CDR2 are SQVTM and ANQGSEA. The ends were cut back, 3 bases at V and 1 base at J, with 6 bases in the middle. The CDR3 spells CSVEDPQETQYF. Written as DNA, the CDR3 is TGCAGCGTTGAGGATCCCCAAGAGACCCAGTACTTC.

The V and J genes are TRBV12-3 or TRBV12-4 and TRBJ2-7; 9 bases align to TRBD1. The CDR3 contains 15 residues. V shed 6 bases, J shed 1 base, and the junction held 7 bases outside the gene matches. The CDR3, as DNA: TGTGCCAGCAGCCGCCGGGGACAGGGATCCTACGAGCAGTACTTC. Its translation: CASSRRGQGSYEQYF.

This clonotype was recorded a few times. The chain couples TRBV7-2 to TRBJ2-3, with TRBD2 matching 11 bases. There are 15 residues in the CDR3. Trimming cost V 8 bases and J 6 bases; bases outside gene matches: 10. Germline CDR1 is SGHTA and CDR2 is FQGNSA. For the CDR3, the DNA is TGTGCCAGCCGAATCACTAGCGGGAGACACGATACGCAGTATTTT. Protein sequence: CASRITSGRHDTQYF.

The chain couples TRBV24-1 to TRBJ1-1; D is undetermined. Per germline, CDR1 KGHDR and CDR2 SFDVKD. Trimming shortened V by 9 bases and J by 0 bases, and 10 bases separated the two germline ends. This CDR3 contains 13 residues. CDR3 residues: CATCAGMNTEAFF. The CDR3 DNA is TGTGCCACCTGCGCCGGTATGAACACTGAAGCTTTCTTT.

Here the CDR3 reads CASSLLGAASGLEKLFF. For the CDR3, the DNA is TGTGCCAGCAGCTTACTGGGCGCGGCCTCGGGACTAGAAAAACTGTTTTTT. This rearrangement joins TRBV7-2 to TRBJ1-4; perhaps TRBD1 as D (5 bases). V dropped 2 bases and J dropped 8 bases, with 21 bases sitting between them. The germline V gene encodes CDR1 SGHTA and CDR2 FQGNSA. This CDR3 is 17 amino acids long.

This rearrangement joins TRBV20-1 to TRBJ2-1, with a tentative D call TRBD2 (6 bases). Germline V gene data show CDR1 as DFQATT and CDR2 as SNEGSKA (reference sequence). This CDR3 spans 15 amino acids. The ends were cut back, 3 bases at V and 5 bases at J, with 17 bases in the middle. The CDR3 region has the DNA TGCAGTGCTAGTCGAGGACTATCCGCGGACAATGAGCAGTTCTTC. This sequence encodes CSASRGLSADNEQFF.

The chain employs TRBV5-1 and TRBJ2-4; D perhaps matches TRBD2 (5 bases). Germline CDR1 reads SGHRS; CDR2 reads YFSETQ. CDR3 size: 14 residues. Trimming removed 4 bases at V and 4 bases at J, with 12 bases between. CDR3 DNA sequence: TGCGCCAGCAGCCGGAGCGGAAATAAAAACATTCAGTACTTC. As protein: CASSRSGNKNIQYF.

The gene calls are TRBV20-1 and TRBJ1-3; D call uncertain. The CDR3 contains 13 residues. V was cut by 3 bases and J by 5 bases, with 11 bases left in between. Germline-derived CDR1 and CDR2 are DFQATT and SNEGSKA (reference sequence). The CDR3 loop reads CSASPGGRNTIYF. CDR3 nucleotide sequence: TGCAGTGCTAGCCCCGGAGGCCGAAACACCATATATTTT.

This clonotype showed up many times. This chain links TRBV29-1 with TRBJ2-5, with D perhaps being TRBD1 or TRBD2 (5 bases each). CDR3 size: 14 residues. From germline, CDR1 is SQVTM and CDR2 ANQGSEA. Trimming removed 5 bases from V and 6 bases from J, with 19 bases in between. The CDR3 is CSVYGGEDRKTQYF. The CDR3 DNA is TGCAGCGTTTATGGGGGAGAGGATCGAAAGACCCAGTACTTC.

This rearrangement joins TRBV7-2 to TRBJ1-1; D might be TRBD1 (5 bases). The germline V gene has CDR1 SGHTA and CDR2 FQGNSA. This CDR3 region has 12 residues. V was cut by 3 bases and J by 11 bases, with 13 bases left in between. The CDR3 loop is CASSLSTGRAFF. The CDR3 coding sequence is TGTGCCAGCAGCTTGTCAACAGGAAGGGCTTTCTTT.

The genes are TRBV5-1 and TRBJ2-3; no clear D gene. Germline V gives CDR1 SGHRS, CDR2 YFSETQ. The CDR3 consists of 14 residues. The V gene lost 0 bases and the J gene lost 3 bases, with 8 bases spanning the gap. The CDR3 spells CASSLEDITDTQYF. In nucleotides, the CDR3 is TGCGCCAGCAGCTTGGAGGATATTACAGATACGCAGTATTTT.

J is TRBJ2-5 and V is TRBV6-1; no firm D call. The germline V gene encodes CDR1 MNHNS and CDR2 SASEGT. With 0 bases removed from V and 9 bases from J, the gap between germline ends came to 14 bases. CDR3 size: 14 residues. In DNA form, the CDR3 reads TGTGCCAGCAGTGAAGCACAGAACAAGAGACCCCAGTACTTC. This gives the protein CASSEAQNKRPQYF.

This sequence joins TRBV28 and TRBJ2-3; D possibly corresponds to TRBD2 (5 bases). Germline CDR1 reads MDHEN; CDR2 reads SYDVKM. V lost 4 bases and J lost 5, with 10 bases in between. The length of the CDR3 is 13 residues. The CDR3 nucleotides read TGTGCCAGCAGTTCCATAGGGAGAGATACGCAGTATTTT. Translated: CASSSIGRDTQYF.

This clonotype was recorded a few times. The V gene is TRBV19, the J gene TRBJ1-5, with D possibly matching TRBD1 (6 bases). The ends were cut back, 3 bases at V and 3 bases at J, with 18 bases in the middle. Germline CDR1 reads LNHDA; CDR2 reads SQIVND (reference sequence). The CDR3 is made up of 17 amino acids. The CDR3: CASSIGRGGQANQPQHF. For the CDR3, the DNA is TGTGCCAGTAGTATTGGCAGGGGAGGTCAGGCCAATCAGCCCCAGCATTTT.

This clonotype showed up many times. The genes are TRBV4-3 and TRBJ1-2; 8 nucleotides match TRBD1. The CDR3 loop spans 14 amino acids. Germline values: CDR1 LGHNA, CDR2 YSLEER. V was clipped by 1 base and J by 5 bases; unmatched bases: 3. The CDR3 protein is CASSQGQGRYGYTF. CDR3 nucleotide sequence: TGCGCCAGCAGCCAAGGACAGGGGAGATATGGCTACACCTTC.

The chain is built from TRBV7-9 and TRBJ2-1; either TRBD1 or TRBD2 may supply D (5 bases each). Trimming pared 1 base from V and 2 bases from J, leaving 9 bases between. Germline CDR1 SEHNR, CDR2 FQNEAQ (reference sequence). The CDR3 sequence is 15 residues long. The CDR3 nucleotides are TGTGCCAGCAGCTTAGAGAGGGGCCCCTACAATGAGCAGTTCTTC. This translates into CASSLERGPYNEQFF.